This T cell receptor (beta chain) came from a study of T cell changes during pregnancy in multiple sclerosis. Assay used: immunoSEQ multiplex PCR; TCRdb lists only in-frame clones, some missing. The sample carries approximately 88,000 clones, 85% to 95% recorded once. CDR1 and CDR2 (germline): SGHRS, YFSETQ. Losses at the gene ends were 2 bases for V and 10 bases for J; bases not matched to a gene: 6. The length of the CDR3 is 14 residues. The clonotype comes from a female donor with multiple sclerosis, enrolled in a pregnancy study. Source: peripheral blood, taken in the first trimester of pregnancy. The rearrangement links TRBV5-1 to TRBJ1-6; 7 nucleotides align to TRBD1. CDR3 DNA: TGCGCCAGCAGCTTTACAGGGGCAGGCTCACCCCTCCACTTT. Residues: CASSFTGAGSPLHF.